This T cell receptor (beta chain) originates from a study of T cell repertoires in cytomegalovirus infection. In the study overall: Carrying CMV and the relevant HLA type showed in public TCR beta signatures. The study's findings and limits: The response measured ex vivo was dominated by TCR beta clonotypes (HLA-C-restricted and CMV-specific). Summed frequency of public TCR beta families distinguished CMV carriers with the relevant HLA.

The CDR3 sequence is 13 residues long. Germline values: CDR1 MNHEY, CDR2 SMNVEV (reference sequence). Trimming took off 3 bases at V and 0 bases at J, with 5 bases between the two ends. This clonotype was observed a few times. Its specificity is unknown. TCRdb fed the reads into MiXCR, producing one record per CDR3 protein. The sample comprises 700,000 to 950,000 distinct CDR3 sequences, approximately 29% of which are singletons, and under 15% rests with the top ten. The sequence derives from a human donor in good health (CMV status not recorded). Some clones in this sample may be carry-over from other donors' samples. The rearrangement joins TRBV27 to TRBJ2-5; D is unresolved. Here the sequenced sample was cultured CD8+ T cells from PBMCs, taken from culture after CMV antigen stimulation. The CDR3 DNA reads TGTGCCAGCAGTTTCCCAGACCAAGAGACCCAGTACTTC. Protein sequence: CASSFPDQETQYF.